This T cell receptor beta chain is from a study of Graves' ophthalmopathy and Graves' hyperthyroidism (dated by TCRdb to the late 2010s). Study-wide context: Stable hyperthyroidism was defined as no progression to ophthalmopathy within 18 months of follow-up. The independent validation cohort included under 20 hyperthyroidism patients plus 17 patients who later progressed from hyperthyroidism to ophthalmopathy. To tell Graves' ophthalmopathy apart from Graves' hyperthyroidism, and to predict which patients would progress to ophthalmopathy, the study relied on TCR beta repertoire signatures. In total, over 130 blood samples were TCR-sequenced: 40 to 45 ophthalmopathy, approximately 80 hyperthyroidism and about 17 hyperthyroidism-to-ophthalmopathy patients. In six hyperthyroidism patients, the T-cell repertoire of thyroid tissue was compared with the T-cell repertoire of blood. To explore V-J signatures that distinguish ophthalmopathy from hyperthyroidism, a discovery set of about a hundred patients was enrolled, made up of approximately 45 with ophthalmopathy and 55 to 65 with stable hyperthyroidism. Following sample collection, hyperthyroidism patients were given methimazole at a starting dose of 30 mg daily, and ophthalmopathy patients were given high-dose intravenous methylprednisolone.

This clonotype was seen many times. Its antigen remains unidentified. Base qualities are not provided; no much larger clone lies one nucleotide away. Patients with hyperthyroidism were aged 18 to 65 years, had been newly diagnosed, and had a disease duration of less than 2 months. Anyone with other autoimmune diseases, uncontrolled infections, pregnancy or lactation was excluded from the study. Diagnosis was based on clinical symptoms, serum thyroxine, TRAb, thyroid ultrasound and orbital computed tomography. Total RNA was extracted with Trizol reagent and quality-checked on an Agilent 2100 Bioanalyzer. Via the germline V gene (reference sequence), CDR1 is DFQATT and CDR2 SNEGSKA. Deletion took 7 bases off V and 4 bases off J, with a span of 20 bases between the germline ends. Taken from cysteine to phenylalanine, the CDR3 has 14 residues. The CDR3 DNA has 42 bases and is translated from base 1. TCR beta CDR3 regions were amplified from RNA transcripts for repertoire sequencing. A first-round RT-PCR used HTBI primers with the Qiagen OneStep RT-PCR kit, followed by a second-round multiplex PCR, size selection and purification. Libraries were sequenced on an Illumina HiSeq2000 using paired-end 100 bp reads. As for how the authors treated the data: Reads were processed with SOAPnuke, discarding reads with adapters, uncalled bases, mean Phred below 15, or no exact constant-primer or identifier match. COPE v1.2.5 was used to merge the high-quality paired reads. Each unique nucleotide sequence was defined as a clonotype, and clonotypes were aligned to IMGT TRB V, D and J references with MiTCR v1.1. Only V-J combinations with frequency above 0.0001 were analysed, covering around 99% of repertoires. A TCR clonal expansion and chaos score per V-J combination was defined as the ratio of F50 clonal expansion to chaos observed in the TCRdist matrix. Welch's t-statistics and random forest were used to narrow the features down to 10 to 15 V-J combinations, which were then fed into a naive Bayes classifier. The Morisita-Horn index was used to measure how similar the thyroid and blood repertoires were. TCRdb handled the public reads itself, with Q25 trimming in fastp and clone calling in MiXCR, and kept productive beta chains. Each CDR3 protein gets just one entry, which takes the most common genes and DNA from the rows behind it. The V and J calls come from TCRdb's annotation, not from the publication. Present in this sample are around 1,000,000 distinct CDR3 sequences, 35% to 40% of which were seen just once. Of the sample, 11% falls within the top ten clones.

Study-level results and caveats: In validation, the model predicted ophthalmopathy progression with about 70% sensitivity and roughly 72% specificity; some 13 predicted patients were CT-confirmed with GO in a median of around 6.5 months. No statistical method was used to predetermine the sample size, and group allocation was not hidden from the investigators. Most expanded thyroid clonotypes with frequency above 0.001 were also detected in blood, suggesting blood repertoires may reflect the thyroid immune response. Ophthalmopathy was separated from stable hyperthyroidism by the 13-signature model with around 88% sensitivity and 81.08% specificity in cross-validation and with 80%/75% in the test set.

Sequenced: peripheral blood or thyroid tissue (not recorded which). The clonotype comes from an adult man with Graves' hyperthyroidism. The chain is encoded by TRBV20-1 joined to TRBJ2-7; the D call is tentative, TRBD1 or TRBD2, as each matches 5 bases. Read as DNA, the sequence is TGCAGTGGAGCCTCCAGGGTGGAGGCTTACGAGCAGTACTTC. This encodes CSGASRVEAYEQYF.